The T cell receptor (beta chain) under discussion was sequenced for a study of T-cell memory formation after mild COVID-19. Points from the study as a whole: CD8+ contracting clones occupied EMRA, while CD4+ ones occupied mainly CM and EM. Pre-infection memory held some responding clones, suggesting pre-existing cross-reactive T cells responded.

V shed 6 bases, J shed 8 bases, and the junction held 12 bases outside the gene matches. The germline V gene encodes CDR1 SQVTM and CDR2 ANQGSEA. The CDR3 totals 14 residues. A word on this clonotype: The antigen is not known.

In TCRdb, the 5' RACE reads were re-called with MiXCR into one record per CDR3 protein. The data contain roughly 480,000 distinct CDR3 sequences, around 27% of them seen just once; the ten biggest clones take up approximately 13%. The source of this sequence is an adult woman who had mild COVID-19 (a few samples of this study predate the infection). Cell type and time point are not known. Sequencing input: PBMCs or a T cell subset sorted from them (not recorded which). The V and J genes are TRBV29-1 and TRBJ2-1; 8 bases are a match to TRBD2. CDR3 DNA sequence: TGCAGCGTAGCAGCGGGACTAGTCACCCATGAGCAGTTCTTC. As protein: CSVAAGLVTHEQFF.